One and the same sample provided the 22 T cell receptor beta chains below, sequenced in a study of blood T cell repertoires in COVID-19. Using immunoSEQ multiplex PCR, the repertoire was profiled, and TCRdb retains in-frame clones only, with some absent. The table lists about 480,000 clones, 89% of them singletons. What was sequenced was peripheral blood. These receptors all come from a man between 18 and 35 years old with COVID-19, enrolled during active disease.

The chain is built from TRBV7-8 and TRBJ2-5, with D unclear. V gave up 0 bases and J gave up 9 bases, with 5 bases separating them. The CDR3 totals 11 residues. Germline assignment: CDR1 SGHVS and CDR2 FQNEAQ. CDR3 sequence reads: CASSLAAAQYF. Here the CDR3 DNA reads TGTGCCAGCAGCTTAGCGGCGGCCCAGTACTTC.

The chain is built from TRBV5-8 and TRBJ1-6; no definite D call. V was cut by 3 bases and J by 11 bases, with 15 bases left in between. The CDR3 runs to 14 residues. Germline V CDR1 and CDR2: SGHTS, YDEGEE. The CDR3 here is CASSSRGRVAPLHF. The CDR3 nucleotides are TGTGCCAGCAGCTCTCGCGGGCGGGTCGCACCCCTCCACTTT. Complete variable domain (other parts from reference TRBV5-8 and TRBJ1-6): EAGVTQSPTHLIKTRGQQATLRCSPISGHTSVYWYQQALGLGLQFLLWYDEGEERNRGNFPPRFSGRQFPNYSSELNVNALELEDSALYLCASSSRGRVAPLHFGNGTRLTVT.

The rearrangement joins TRBV5-5 to TRBJ2-1, with 7 bases aligning to TRBD1. This CDR3 comprises 14 residues. Germline CDR1 and CDR2: SGHKS and YYEKEE (reference sequence). After removal of 5 bases from V and 3 bases from J, the junction contained 5 bases not matched to a gene. The CDR3 region is CASRPRDSYNEQFF. The CDR3, as DNA: TGTGCCAGCAGACCTCGGGACAGCTACAATGAGCAGTTCTTC.

V gene TRBV4-1 combines with J gene TRBJ2-1; TRBD2 matches at 10 bases. The CDR3 loop spans 17 amino acids. Germline V gene lookup returns CDR1 MGHRA and CDR2 YSYEKL. The V and J ends lost 1 base and 4 bases, in that order; junction bases with no gene match: 7. CDR3: CASSQVTRGLAYNEQFF. CDR3 bases: TGCGCCAGCAGCCAAGTAACCCGGGGACTAGCGTACAATGAGCAGTTCTTC.

The chain has TRBV12-3 or TRBV12-4 and TRBJ2-1; D may be TRBD1 (5 bases). V lost 3 bases, J lost 8 bases, and 8 bases lay in between. This CDR3 spans 12 amino acids. CDR3 coding DNA: TGTGCCAGCAGTTTCAGGGTGGATGAGCAGTTCTTC. It specifies CASSFRVDEQFF.

V usage is TRBV4-1 and J usage is TRBJ2-1; 7 positions match TRBD2. V shed 1 base, J shed 4 bases, and the junction held 1 base outside the gene matches. The CDR3 totals 14 residues. CDR1 is MGHRA and CDR2 is YSYEKL in the germline V gene. Here the CDR3 DNA reads TGCGCCAGCAGCCAAGCGGGGGGATACAATGAGCAGTTCTTC. Translated: CASSQAGGYNEQFF.

The CDR3 bases are TGTGCCAGTAGTATCCGAACTCACTACGAGCAGTACTTC. It is translated as CASSIRTHYEQYF. This sequence joins TRBV19 and TRBJ2-7; D is unclear. Trimming cost V 3 bases and J 3 bases, with 9 bases left between them. Germline V lookup: CDR1 LNHDA, CDR2 SQIVND (reference sequence). The CDR3 has 13 amino acids.

The chain links TRBV6-1 to TRBJ1-5; tentatively, D is TRBD1 (5 bases). The germline V gene has CDR1 MNHNS and CDR2 SASEGT. V was pared by 3 bases and J by 2 bases, with 11 bases between. The CDR3 extends over 15 amino acids. The CDR3 region is CASSDRARGNQPQHF. CDR3 DNA: TGTGCCAGCAGTGACAGGGCCCGGGGCAATCAGCCCCAGCATTTT.

The genes are TRBV5-1 and TRBJ1-1, with D maybe TRBD1 (6 bases). Deletions cut 0 bases from V and 11 bases from J, with 17 bases between. Germline V gene sequence: CDR1 SGHRS, CDR2 YFSETQ. The CDR3 contains 14 residues. The CDR3: CASSLADRGLGAFF. The CDR3 DNA sequence: TGCGCCAGCAGCTTGGCTGATAGGGGGTTGGGCGCTTTCTTT.

The chain employs TRBV5-1 and TRBJ2-3; D gene unclear. CDR1 is SGHRS, CDR2 YFSETQ, per germline. The V end lost 0 bases, the J end lost 0 bases, and 11 bases lay between the germline ends. CDR3 length: 16 amino acids. CDR3 residues: CASSLAGGTSTDTQYF. The CDR3 DNA is TGCGCCAGCAGCTTGGCCGGCGGTACTAGCACAGATACGCAGTATTTT.

The V gene is TRBV7-2, the J gene TRBJ2-1; D is unclear. V lost 3 bases and J 7 bases, leaving 13 bases between the germline ends. Germline V gene sequence: CDR1 SGHTA, CDR2 FQGNSA. The CDR3 is 14 residues long. The CDR3 loop reads CASSFPASQNEQFF. The DNA of the CDR3 is TGTGCCAGCAGCTTCCCCGCCTCACAGAATGAGCAGTTCTTC.

CDR3 bases: TGTGCCAGTAGTATCCAGGGGGCGGGTGGTGAAAAACTGTTTTTT. Residues: CASSIQGAGGEKLFF. The gene calls are TRBV19 and TRBJ1-4, with 8 positions matching TRBD1. V lost 3 bases, J lost 7 bases, and 7 bases stayed unmatched. Germline loops: CDR1 LNHDA, CDR2 SQIVND (reference sequence). The CDR3 extends over 15 amino acids.

The chain recombines TRBV6-1 with TRBJ1-1; TRBD1 aligns across 8 bases. The V gene's germline CDR1 is MNHNS and CDR2 SASEGT. V trimming: 2 bases; J trimming: 5 bases; junction bases outside the gene matches: 7. This CDR3 comprises 15 residues. CDR3 sequence: CASSERTGRWTEAFF. The CDR3 DNA follows: TGTGCCAGCAGTGAAAGGACAGGGAGGTGGACTGAAGCTTTCTTT.

The table lists this clone with a few counts. V usage is TRBV15 and J usage is TRBJ2-1; a weak D match, TRBD2 (5 bases). Germline CDR1 is LNHNV and CDR2 is YYDKDF (reference sequence). Trimming took 0 bases from V and 5 from J, leaving 17 bases between them. The CDR3 loop spans 17 amino acids. The CDR3 reads CATSRDGLSNLHNEQFF. CDR3 bases: TGTGCCACCAGCAGAGATGGACTCTCCAATTTGCACAATGAGCAGTTCTTC.

This chain connects TRBV6-5 to TRBJ1-1; D may be TRBD1 (5 bases). Germline V gives CDR1 MNHEY, CDR2 SVGAGI. V gave up 5 bases and J gave up 2 bases, with 12 bases separating them. CDR3 size: 14 residues. The CDR3 nucleotides are TGTGCCAGCAGTAGAACAGGAGAAAACACTGAAGCTTTCTTT. Translating gives CASSRTGENTEAFF.

This clone was seen just once. V and J are TRBV12-5 and TRBJ1-4; D is undetermined. Trimming took off 6 bases at V and 5 bases at J, with 4 bases between the two ends. Germline CDR1 LGHNT, CDR2 FRNRAP. This CDR3 has 11 residues. The CDR3 sequence: CASGTNEKLFF. The CDR3 DNA reads as TGTGCTAGTGGGACAAATGAAAAACTGTTTTTT.

The rearrangement uses TRBV7-9 and TRBJ2-7, with D perhaps TRBD1 (5 bases). The V and J ends lost 5 bases and 1 base respectively, with 9 bases between them. The CDR3 is made up of 13 amino acids. Germline CDR1 is SEHNR and CDR2 is FQNEAQ (reference sequence). The CDR3 is CASSITGSYEQYF. The CDR3, as DNA: TGTGCCAGCAGCATAACAGGTTCCTACGAGCAGTACTTC. The complete variable domain, with remaining parts taken from reference TRBV7-9 and TRBJ2-7, reads DTGVSQNPRHKITKRGQNVTFRCDPISEHNRLYWYRQTLGQGPEFLTYFQNEAQLEKSRLLSDRFSAERPKGSFSTLEIQRTEQGDSAMYLCASSITGSYEQYFGPGTRLTVT.

The sample holds a few counts of this clone. The rearrangement joins TRBV6-6 to TRBJ2-3; 8 nucleotides align to TRBD1. The V gene end was trimmed by 5 bases and the J gene end by 3 bases; junction bases not matched to a gene: 10. Germline CDR1 is MNHNY and CDR2 is SVGAGI (reference sequence). The CDR3 has 16 residues. CDR3 in DNA: TGTGCCAGCAGTCCCCCAGGGGGCATTCAGACAGATACGCAGTATTTT. This translates into CASSPPGGIQTDTQYF.

The rearrangement links TRBV24-1 to TRBJ2-1; 7 bases line up with TRBD2. Germline loops: CDR1 KGHDR, CDR2 SFDVKD. This CDR3 spans 15 amino acids. V was clipped by 5 bases and J by 8 bases; unmatched bases: 11. The CDR3 reads CATSGGEGMVDEQFF. The CDR3, as DNA: TGTGCCACCAGTGGGGGGGAGGGGATGGTCGATGAGCAGTTCTTC.

Notes on this clone: The junction shows a germline mismatch at one end, possibly a read error. The CDR3 bases are TGTGCCAGCAGCTTAGCAGTGGGGGCCATAAACATTCAGTACTTC. Its translation: CASSLAVGAINIQYF. The chain employs TRBV7-2 and TRBJ2-4; tentative D call: TRBD1 (6 bases). CDR1 SGHTA and CDR2 FQGNSA come from the germline V gene. The CDR3 is made up of 15 amino acids.

The chain recombines TRBV19 with TRBJ2-1, with 13 bases lining up with TRBD2. CDR1 LNHDA and CDR2 SQIVND come from the germline V gene (reference sequence). The CDR3 extends over 16 amino acids. Losses at the gene ends were 5 bases for V and 8 bases for J; bases not matched to a gene: 9. This CDR3 reads CASSPGLAGINDEQFF. Here the CDR3 DNA reads TGTGCCAGTAGTCCGGGACTAGCGGGGATCAACGATGAGCAGTTCTTC. The full variable domain, in which reference TRBV19 and TRBJ2-1 provide the parts outside the CDR3, is DGGITQSPKYLFRKEGQNVTLSCEQNLNHDAMYWYRQDPGQGLRLIYYSQIVNDFQKGDIAEGYSVSREKKESFPLTVTSAQKNPTAFYLCASSPGLAGINDEQFFGPGTRLTVL.

The J gene is TRBJ2-7, the V gene TRBV11-2, with D perhaps TRBD2 (5 bases). Germline loops: CDR1 SGHAT, CDR2 FQNNGV. The CDR3 is made up of 12 amino acids. The ends were cut back, 1 base at V and 10 bases at J, with 11 bases in the middle. DNA of the CDR3: TGTGCCAGCAGCTTAGTCGGAGGCCCCCAGTACTTC. Amino acids: CASSLVGGPQYF.